This T cell receptor beta chain was recorded in a study of blood T cell repertoires in COVID-19. The CDR3 length is 13 residues. Germline V gives CDR1 MDHEN, CDR2 SYDVKM. Between the trimmed V and J ends, which lost 8 bases and 3 bases, there was a span of 11 bases. Repertoires were generated with immunoSEQ multiplex PCR, while TCRdb's copy carries only in-frame clones and drops some. The table includes approximately 290,000 clones, around 90% detected once. The chain recombines TRBV28 with TRBJ1-3, with D hard to call. Sequenced sample: PBMCs or T cells enriched from blood (not recorded which). This receptor was taken from a woman aged 18-35 years with acute COVID-19. The CDR3: CASRYPVGNTIYF. The CDR3, as DNA: TGTGCCAGCCGGTACCCCGTTGGAAACACCATATATTTT.